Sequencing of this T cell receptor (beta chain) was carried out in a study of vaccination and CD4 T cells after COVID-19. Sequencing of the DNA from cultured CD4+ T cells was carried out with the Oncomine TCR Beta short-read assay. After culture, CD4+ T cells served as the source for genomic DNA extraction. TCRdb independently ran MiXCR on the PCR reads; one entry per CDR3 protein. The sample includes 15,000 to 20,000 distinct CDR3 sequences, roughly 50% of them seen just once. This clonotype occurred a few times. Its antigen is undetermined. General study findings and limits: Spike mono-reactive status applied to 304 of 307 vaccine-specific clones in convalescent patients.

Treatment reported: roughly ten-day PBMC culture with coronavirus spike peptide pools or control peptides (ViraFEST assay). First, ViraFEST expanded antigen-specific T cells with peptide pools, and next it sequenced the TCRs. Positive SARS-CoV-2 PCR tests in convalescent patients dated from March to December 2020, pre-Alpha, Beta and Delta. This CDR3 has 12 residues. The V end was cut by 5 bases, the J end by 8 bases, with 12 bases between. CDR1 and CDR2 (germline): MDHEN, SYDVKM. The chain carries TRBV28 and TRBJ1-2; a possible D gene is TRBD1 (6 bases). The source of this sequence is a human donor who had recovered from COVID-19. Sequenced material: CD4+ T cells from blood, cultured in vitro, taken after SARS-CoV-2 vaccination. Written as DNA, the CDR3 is TGTGCCAGCAGTGTTGGCGGGGGCGGCTACACCTTC. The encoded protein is CASSVGGGGYTF.